What follows is one TCR beta chain and its context. This entry is derived from a study of cytotoxic CD8 clonotypes in ibrutinib-treated CLL. Profiled with immunoSEQ multiplex PCR; TCRdb holds only in-frame clones, not every one. This sample has some 170,000 clones; approximately 91% occur once, and the top ten carry about 2.9%. The TCR sequence derives from a human donor with chronic lymphocytic leukemia. This sample comprised PBMCs, obtained at disease progression, from a patient treated with ibrutinib.

CDR3: CASSVPTRAVHPMNTEAFF. CDR3 nucleotides: TGTGCCAGCAGTGTCCCAACTAGGGCGGTACACCCCATGAACACTGAAGCTTTCTTT. The chain joins TRBV2 to TRBJ1-1; unclear D gene. Trimming took 4 bases from V and 0 from J, leaving 24 bases between them. Germline assignment: CDR1 SNHLY and CDR2 FYNNEI. The CDR3 is made up of 19 amino acids.